This TCR beta chain was sequenced in a study of blood T cell repertoires in COVID-19. Study summary: Both acute and convalescent COVID-19 samples were obtained from the United States, Italy and Spain.

Sequencing was performed with immunoSEQ multiplex PCR; in TCRdb, only in-frame clones are kept and a portion is missing. The sample has 250,000 or so clones; more than 75% are singletons. With 2 bases removed from V and 2 bases from J, the gap between germline ends came to 11 bases. Germline V CDR1 and CDR2: SGHDN, FVKESK. The CDR3 runs to 15 residues. This receptor was taken from a woman aged 40 to 55 who had recovered from COVID-19. This rearrangement joins TRBV14 to TRBJ2-3; D might be TRBD2 (5 bases). Sequenced material: peripheral blood. The CDR3 loop is CASSQTGLDTDTQYF. In DNA form, the CDR3 reads TGTGCCAGCAGCCAAACCGGACTCGACACAGATACGCAGTATTTT.